This section outlines one TCR beta chain sequence together with its context. TCRdb's copy holds only in-frame clones and misses some; the assay was immunoSEQ multiplex PCR. Of 80,000 to 100,000 clones listed, 65% to 80% are singletons. The J segment lost 6 bases and the V segment lost 4 bases, leaving 8 bases of the junction unmatched. The germline V gene encodes CDR1 SGHRS and CDR2 YFSETQ. The CDR3 length is 14 residues. The source of the sample is a study of radiotherapy plus CTLA-4 blockade in lung cancer. Specimen: peripheral blood, collected from a patient treated with radiotherapy plus ipilimumab. The sequence was obtained from a human donor with non-small cell lung cancer who had a partial response to radiotherapy plus ipilimumab. Some clones in this sample may be carry-over from other donors' samples. This chain uses TRBV5-1 with TRBJ2-7; TRBD2 aligns across 9 bases. The CDR3 protein is CASSQQAGGTEQYF. CDR3 bases: TGCGCCAGCAGCCAGCAAGCGGGAGGTACCGAGCAGTACTTC.